A selection of T cell receptor beta chains follows, all from one sample in a study of blood T cell repertoires in COVID-19. Sequencing was performed with immunoSEQ multiplex PCR; in TCRdb, only in-frame clones are kept and a portion is missing. The table has more than 250,000 clones, roughly 85% seen once. Specimen: peripheral blood. The source of these receptors is a man in his fifties or sixties who had recovered from COVID-19. Each CDR3 is given with its conserved first and last residue. The D gene is left open where the match is weak. Size is omitted from some rows. Given values are once, few, many or a class for expanded clones.

-	-	TRBJ1-5	TRBV6-6	CASSKRTGNKNQPQHF	TGTGCCAGCAGTAAACGGACGGGGAACAAGAATCAGCCCCAGCATTTT
-	-	TRBJ2-2	TRBV27	CASSLLSVNTGELFF	TGTGCCAGCAGTTTATTGTCTGTGAACACCGGGGAGCTGTTTTTT
-	-	TRBJ2-1	TRBV24-1	CATSDQGGSSYNEQFF	TGTGCCACCAGTGATCAGGGGGGAAGCTCCTACAATGAGCAGTTCTTC
TRBD2	once	TRBJ2-2	TRBV6-5	CASSLVAGAGELFF	TGTGCCAGCAGCCTGGTAGCGGGGGCCGGGGAGCTGTTTTTT
-	once	TRBJ2-5	TRBV6-2/TRBV6-3	CASSAYGIQETQYF	TGTGCCAGCAGTGCATACGGTATCCAAGAGACCCAGTACTTC
-	few	TRBJ2-3	TRBV30	CAWSVPSRGLSTDTQYF	TGTGCCTGGAGTGTCCCCTCGCGGGGCCTTAGCACAGATACGCAGTATTTT
TRBD2	-	TRBJ2-7	TRBV3-1/TRBV3-2	CASSPGLAGVYEQYF	TGTGCCAGCAGCCCCGGACTAGCGGGAGTCTACGAGCAGTACTTC
-	-	TRBJ1-6	TRBV3-1/TRBV3-2	CASSPSVSSSPLHF	TGTGCCAGCAGCCCCTCAGTTTCTTCTTCACCCCTCCACTTT
TRBD1	-	TRBJ1-1	TRBV18	CASSPSTGGGTEAFF	TGTGCCAGCTCACCGTCGACAGGGGGGGGGACTGAAGCTTTCTTT
TRBD1	few	TRBJ1-1	TRBV9	CASSAQGRTEAFF	TGTGCCAGCAGCGCACAGGGGCGCACTGAAGCTTTCTTT
-	-	TRBJ2-1	TRBV5-6	CASSLVGEDEQFF	TGTGCCAGCAGCTTGGTGGGGGAGGATGAGCAGTTCTTC
-	-	TRBJ2-2	TRBV14	CASSQVIGGTGELFF	TGTGCCAGCAGCCAAGTGATAGGGGGCACCGGGGAGCTGTTTTTT
TRBD1	-	TRBJ1-2	TRBV5-6	CASERTGDNYGYTF	TGTGCCAGTGAGCGGACAGGGGATAACTATGGCTACACCTTC
TRBD1	-	TRBJ2-1	TRBV5-8	CASRHDRGLYNEQFF	TGTGCCAGCAGACACGACAGGGGACTCTACAATGAGCAGTTCTTC
-	-	TRBJ1-5	TRBV12-3/TRBV12-4	CASTLAENQPQHF	TGTGCCAGCACACTGGCGGAAAATCAGCCCCAGCATTTT
TRBD1	-	TRBJ1-1	TRBV29-1	CSGMTGIMNTEAFF	TGCAGCGGTATGACAGGGATCATGAACACTGAAGCTTTCTTT
-	-	TRBJ1-4	TRBV5-5	CASSLNGGGGEKLFF	TGTGCCAGCAGCTTGAATGGGGGCGGAGGTGAAAAACTGTTTTTT